This TCR beta chain is from a study of blood T cell repertoires in COVID-19 (dated by TCRdb to 2020 to 2021). The study in broad terms: The collaborator samples originated in the United States, Italy and Spain and spanned the acute and convalescent phases of COVID-19. The prospective study material was composed of cDNA or gDNA derived from T cells, B-cell-depleted T cells, or PBMCs. Deeply sampled blood TCRbeta repertoires from subjects exposed to, actively infected with, or recovered from COVID-19 were included in the dataset. The repertoires were released in a freely available public database intended as a resource for research on the immune response to SARS-CoV-2. Samples were obtained from the ongoing ImmuneRACE study (first 160 participants) and from approximately 1,200 subjects provided by 6 global collaborators. The sample metadata nearly always contained a de-identified subject ID, COVID-19 status, age in years and sex. Where available, HLA class I and class II types were taken from metadata supplied by the sample provider and were not determined by assay-based typing. The full study reports these points: The quantity of clinical and demographic metadata differed by source and by participant and was supplied without curation.

The CDR3 runs 16 residues from the cysteine to the phenylalanine. The retained sequence is limited to the CDR3, 48 bases, with the frame set at the first base. CDR1 MNHEY and CDR2 SMNVEV are derived from the germline V gene (reference sequence). The V end gives up 5 bases and the J end 8 bases, leaving 10 bases in the junction not matched to a gene. This clone was seen a few times. No cognate antigen has been identified for it. Per-base quality was not reported, and no clone a single base away is much larger than it. The collaborating institutions used their own protocols to collect whole blood in K2EDTA tubes. For TCRbeta analysis, collaborator samples were shipped as frozen whole blood, as isolated PBMCs, or as DNA extracted from either sample type. TCRbeta CDR3 regions were amplified from genomic DNA by means of the immunoSEQ Assay, a bias-controlled multiplex PCR. Turning to the authors' computational methods: Within the assay, amplification of reference gene primers was used to estimate how many nucleated cells each sample contained. To quantify the absolute abundance of each unique TCRbeta CDR3 rearrangement, sequence reads were collapsed and filtered. Productive Simpson clonality was computed per sample as the square root of Simpson's diversity index over productive rearrangements. What TCRdb holds here is the immuneACCESS table cut down to in-frame rearrangements. Part of the clones is not present; checked against another copy, under half of the missing clones reflect an unresolved V gene, and the others are unexplained. V and J calls and clone size are copied from that table; D and trimming were computed from the DNA. Within this sample are about 150,000 clones, with around 84% of them counted one time only. Of the sample, roughly 2% falls within the top ten clones.

The sequence was obtained from a man between 70 and 80 years old with acute or convalescent COVID-19. The chain joins TRBV27 to TRBJ2-3, with 13 central nucleotides matching TRBD2. Sequencing was done on a sample of peripheral blood. The DNA sequence follows: TGTGCCAGCAGTCGGACTAGCGGGAGCGGTATTTCTACGCAGTATTTT. It encodes CASSRTSGSGISTQYF.